The 15 T cell receptor beta chains below come from one sample, sequenced in a study of beta chain features in type 1 diabetes. General study findings and limits: TCRB CDR3s were moderately but significantly shorter in Type 1 diabetes patients in all four CD4+ subsets.

For these receptors, no antigen is known. The investigators reverse transcribed all of the isolated RNA, so they sequenced expressed TCRB transcripts. Clones were sequenced by immunoSEQ multiplex PCR, and TCRdb holds only the in-frame ones, with some missing. Counted here are around 250,000 clones, roughly 24% occurring once; the ten biggest clones make up 0.012%. The sequenced sample was naive CD4+ T cells from blood. The receptors here all came from a woman aged 30 to 39 with type 1 diabetes.

The chain is built from TRBV7-9 and TRBJ1-2; D possibly corresponds to TRBD1 (5 bases). Germline CDR1 reads SEHNR; CDR2 reads FQNEAQ (reference sequence). The CDR3 runs to 14 residues. The V end was cut by 6 bases, the J end by 1 base, with 12 bases between. The CDR3 nucleotides are TGTGCCAGCAGTACAGACAGCTATAACTATGGCTACACCTTC. As protein: CASSTDSYNYGYTF. The full variable domain, in which reference TRBV7-9 and TRBJ1-2 provide the parts outside the CDR3, is DTGVSQNPRHKITKRGQNVTFRCDPISEHNRLYWYRQTLGQGPEFLTYFQNEAQLEKSRLLSDRFSAERPKGSFSTLEIQRTEQGDSAMYLCASSTDSYNYGYTFGSGTRLTVV.

This chain links TRBV4-2 with TRBJ2-5, with a tentative D call TRBD1 (6 bases). The J call may be in error: the DNA end matches TRBJ2-7 better. Germline CDR1 LGHNA, CDR2 YNFKEQ. The CDR3 length is 17 residues. This CDR3 is CASSPNIRQVNPYEQYF. The CDR3 DNA sequence: TGTGCCAGCAGCCCCAACATTAGACAGGTCAACCCCTACGAGCAGTACTTC.

This chain links TRBV5-1 with TRBJ2-1; a possible D gene is TRBD2 (5 bases). The CDR3 has 14 amino acids. Germline V gene sequence: CDR1 SGHRS, CDR2 YFSETQ. V lost 0 bases and J lost 5, with 9 bases in between. The CDR3 nucleotides read TGCGCCAGCAGCTTGGGTTCGAGGGACAATGAGCAGTTCTTC. It translates to CASSLGSRDNEQFF.

This chain joins TRBV5-1 and TRBJ1-2; unclear D gene. Germline V gives CDR1 SGHRS, CDR2 YFSETQ. The V end was cut by 0 bases, the J end by 4 bases, with 10 bases between. The CDR3 runs 14 residues. In DNA form, the CDR3 reads TGCGCCAGCAGCTTGGCCGTACAGATCTATGGCTACACCTTC. It encodes CASSLAVQIYGYTF.

In its sample, this clone was seen a few times. This chain links TRBV7-3 with TRBJ2-1, with 7 bases lining up with TRBD2. The CDR3 sequence is 16 residues long. CDR1 is SGHTA and CDR2 is FQGTGA in the germline V gene. Unmatched junction bases numbered 11, after V lost 5 bases and J lost 4 bases. CDR3 sequence: CASSPNGAGVYNEQFF. The CDR3 DNA reads TGTGCCAGCAGCCCAAACGGGGCGGGAGTATACAATGAGCAGTTCTTC.

This clone was detected only once. The J gene is TRBJ2-1, the V gene TRBV5-1; the match to TRBD1 covers 11 bases. From germline, CDR1 is SGHRS and CDR2 YFSETQ. CDR3 length: 15 residues. V was pared by 4 bases and J by 5 bases, with 5 bases of the junction left unmatched. The DNA of the CDR3 is TGCGCCAGCAGCCCGGGACAGGGGGGAAACAATGAGCAGTTCTTC. Translated, it gives CASSPGQGGNNEQFF.

This clone was seen only once. The V gene is TRBV2, the J gene TRBJ1-5; no clear D. V was cut by 5 bases and J by 8 bases, with 16 bases left in between. The CDR3 has 14 residues. The V gene's germline CDR1 is SNHLY and CDR2 FYNNEI. CDR3 DNA: TGTGCCAGCAGTTTACAGTCCAACTCAAAGCCCCAGCATTTT. Encoded protein: CASSLQSNSKPQHF.

This clone was observed a few times. The chain couples TRBV5-4 to TRBJ2-5; D not certain. Trimming took off 4 bases at V and 3 bases at J, with 4 bases between the two ends. Germline lookup yields CDR1 SGHNT and CDR2 YYREEE (reference sequence). This CDR3 has 11 amino acids. The CDR3 is CASSHEETQYF. The CDR3 coding sequence is TGTGCCAGCAGCCATGAAGAGACCCAGTACTTC.

The chain recombines TRBV5-1 with TRBJ2-5; the D gene is possibly TRBD2 (6 bases). The length of the CDR3 is 15 residues. The V end lost 4 bases, the J end lost 6 bases, and 19 bases lay between the germline ends. CDR1 is SGHRS and CDR2 is YFSETQ in the germline V gene. CDR3 coding DNA: TGCGCCAGCAGCCTTGACCTAGCGTTCCTGAAGACCCAGTACTTC. This codes for CASSLDLAFLKTQYF.

The chain has TRBV11-2 and TRBJ2-3; the match to TRBD1 covers 8 bases. Losses at the gene ends were 4 bases for V and 9 bases for J; bases not matched to a gene: 9. CDR1 and CDR2 (germline): SGHAT, FQNNGV. CDR3 length equals 14 residues. The CDR3 DNA reads TGTGCCAGCAGCTCCAACAGACAGGGGAGGACGCAGTATTTT. Amino acids: CASSSNRQGRTQYF.

V usage is TRBV5-1 and J usage is TRBJ2-1, with 9 bases identical to TRBD2. Germline CDR1 and CDR2: SGHRS and YFSETQ. This CDR3 region has 14 residues. V lost 6 bases and J lost 6; bases outside the gene matches: 7. CDR3 sequence: CASTLAGLGNEQFF. CDR3 DNA sequence: TGCGCCAGCACCCTAGCGGGACTGGGCAATGAGCAGTTCTTC.

The table lists this clone with a few counts. The V and J genes are TRBV5-1 and TRBJ2-7; 9 nucleotides match TRBD2. The germline CDR1 and CDR2 sequences are SGHRS and YFSETQ. The length of the CDR3 is 15 residues. The J segment lost 5 bases and the V segment lost 0 bases, leaving 6 bases of the junction unmatched. Here the CDR3 reads CASSLVISGSDEQYF. DNA for the CDR3: TGCGCCAGCAGCTTGGTCATTAGCGGGAGCGACGAGCAGTACTTC. The full variable domain, completed using reference TRBV5-1 and TRBJ2-7, is KAGVTQTPRYLIKTRGQQVTLSCSPISGHRSVSWYQQTPGQGLQFLFEYFSETQRNKGNFPGRFSGRQFSNSRSEMNVSTLELGDSALYLCASSLVISGSDEQYFGPGTRLTVT.

This clone was counted between two and nine times. The CDR3 loop reads CASSQVAWTEAFF. CDR3 sequence (DNA): TGTGCCAGCAGCCAAGTAGCGTGGACTGAAGCTTTCTTT. This rearrangement joins TRBV14 to TRBJ1-1; D gene uncertain. The V gene lost 1 base and the J gene lost 5 bases, with 8 bases spanning the gap. The CDR3 runs to 13 residues. Germline assignment: CDR1 SGHDN and CDR2 FVKESK. The full variable domain, its missing parts supplied by reference TRBV14 and TRBJ1-1, is EAGVTQFPSHSVIEKGQTVTLRCDPISGHDNLYWYRRVMGKEIKFLLHFVKESKQDESGMPNNRFLAERTGGTYSTLKVQPAELEDSGVYFCASSQVAWTEAFFGQGTRLTVV.

This clone has only a few counts. V gene TRBV9 combines with J gene TRBJ2-5; the match to TRBD2 covers 7 bases. V dropped 4 bases and J dropped 3; count of bases not matched to a gene: 9. CDR1 SGDLS and CDR2 YYNGEE come from the germline V gene. This CDR3 region has 15 residues. In DNA, the CDR3 is TGTGCCAGCAGCCTAGGGCCCAGCGGGAAAGAGACCCAGTACTTC. Its protein product is CASSLGPSGKETQYF.

This clone was seen more than once but under ten times. This rearrangement joins TRBV7-8 to TRBJ1-2; weak D call: TRBD1 (5 bases). Trimming removed 4 bases at V and 3 bases at J, with 12 bases between. Germline V lookup: CDR1 SGHVS, CDR2 FQNEAQ. The CDR3 sequence is 14 residues long. CDR3 coding DNA: TGTGCCAGCAGCTCCCTACGGGGGGACTATGGCTACACCTTC. Protein: CASSSLRGDYGYTF.